The rows below give T cell receptor beta chains drawn from one sample of a study of shared clonotypes between healthy human individuals. Produced via immunoSEQ multiplex PCR; TCRdb's table is partial and in-frame only. Altogether 850,000 to 1,100,000 clones are present, around 77% being singletons, with the ten largest covering about 0.94%. Specimen: memory CD4+ T cells from PBMCs. These receptors originate from a man in his late teens or twenties in good health. Some clones in this sample may be carry-over from other donors' samples. CDR3s include the opening cysteine and the closing phenylalanine or tryptophan. Each record gives: D gene, clone size, J gene, V gene, CDR3 protein, CDR3 DNA. A D gene is named only where the DNA matches it firmly. Clone size is shown for a subset of rows, as once, few, many or a class of expanded clone.

d_gene: -
abundance: -
j_gene: TRBJ2-7
v_gene: TRBV10-3
CDR3aa: CAISDGVVGEQYF
CDR3nt: TGTGCCATCAGTGACGGGGTGGTCGGGGAGCAGTACTTC

d_gene: -
abundance: -
j_gene: TRBJ1-5
v_gene: TRBV5-1
CDR3aa: CASSLQQGPNEYILQYSNQPQHF
CDR3nt: TGCGCCAGCAGCTTGCAACAGGGCCCTAACGAGTATATCTTACAATATAGCAATCAGCCCCAGCATTTT

d_gene: -
abundance: -
j_gene: TRBJ1-2
v_gene: TRBV27
CDR3aa: CASRTGSPSSGYTF
CDR3nt: TGTGCCAGCAGAACCGGGTCCCCCTCGAGTGGCTACACCTTC

d_gene: TRBD2
abundance: -
j_gene: TRBJ2-5
v_gene: TRBV28
CDR3aa: CASAYVAGPETQYF
CDR3nt: TGTGCCAGCGCTTATGTAGCGGGTCCAGAGACCCAGTACTTC

d_gene: -
abundance: -
j_gene: TRBJ1-1
v_gene: TRBV2
CDR3aa: CASKNGVPGTEAFF
CDR3nt: TGTGCCAGCAAAAACGGGGTTCCGGGGACTGAAGCTTTCTTT

d_gene: -
abundance: -
j_gene: TRBJ1-2
v_gene: TRBV19
CDR3aa: CASSISNRYGYTF
CDR3nt: TGTGCCAGTAGTATCTCTAACCGCTATGGCTACACCTTC

d_gene: TRBD2
abundance: -
j_gene: TRBJ2-7
v_gene: TRBV29-1
CDR3aa: CSVIWGRALEQYF
CDR3nt: TGCAGCGTTATTTGGGGGAGGGCCCTCGAGCAGTACTTC

d_gene: TRBD1
abundance: -
j_gene: TRBJ2-7
v_gene: TRBV19
CDR3aa: CASSTQGYEQYF
CDR3nt: TGTGCCAGTAGTACACAGGGGTACGAGCAGTACTTC

d_gene: -
abundance: once
j_gene: TRBJ1-2
v_gene: TRBV25-1
CDR3aa: CASSEPVVRGDYGYTF
CDR3nt: TGTGCCAGCAGTGAGCCCGTCGTTAGGGGGGACTATGGCTACACCTTC

d_gene: TRBD2
abundance: -
j_gene: TRBJ2-7
v_gene: TRBV7-6
CDR3aa: CASSVLAGVGEQYF
CDR3nt: TGTGCCAGCAGCGTACTAGCGGGAGTAGGTGAGCAGTACTTC

d_gene: -
abundance: -
j_gene: TRBJ2-4
v_gene: TRBV20-1
CDR3aa: CSAGQNIQYF
CDR3nt: TGCAGTGCTGGACAAAACATTCAGTACTTC

d_gene: TRBD1
abundance: -
j_gene: TRBJ2-1
v_gene: TRBV14
CDR3aa: CASSPQGAGYNEQFF
CDR3nt: TGTGCCAGCAGCCCACAGGGGGCGGGGTACAATGAGCAGTTCTTC

d_gene: TRBD1
abundance: -
j_gene: TRBJ2-6
v_gene: TRBV7-9
CDR3aa: CASSTGTGRVGSGANVLTF
CDR3nt: TGTGCCAGCAGCACTGGGACAGGGAGAGTAGGGTCTGGGGCCAACGTCCTGACTTTC

d_gene: -
abundance: few
j_gene: TRBJ1-1
v_gene: TRBV18
CDR3aa: CASSPGRNTEAFF
CDR3nt: TGTGCCAGCTCACCAGGGAGGAACACTGAAGCTTTCTTT

d_gene: TRBD1
abundance: -
j_gene: TRBJ2-1
v_gene: TRBV5-8
CDR3aa: CASSLVGQVWNEQFF
CDR3nt: TGTGCCAGCAGCTTGGTGGGACAGGTCTGGAATGAGCAGTTCTTC

d_gene: TRBD2
abundance: -
j_gene: TRBJ2-1
v_gene: TRBV11-2
CDR3aa: CASSLGVVAGGPQQFF
CDR3nt: TGTGCCAGCAGCTTAGGAGTGGTGGCGGGAGGGCCCCAGCAGTTCTTC

d_gene: TRBD2
abundance: -
j_gene: TRBJ2-5
v_gene: TRBV11-1
CDR3aa: CASSSLRGGETQYF
CDR3nt: TGTGCCAGCAGCTCCTTGCGGGGGGGAGAGACCCAGTACTTC

d_gene: -
abundance: -
j_gene: TRBJ2-3
v_gene: TRBV6-5
CDR3aa: CASTTPGGTDTQYF
CDR3nt: TGTGCCAGCACAACCCCTGGGGGAACAGATACGCAGTATTTT

d_gene: -
abundance: -
j_gene: TRBJ2-3
v_gene: TRBV5-1
CDR3aa: CASSSQGPGTDTQYF
CDR3nt: TGCGCCAGCAGCTCCCAAGGACCGGGCACAGATACGCAGTATTTT

d_gene: -
abundance: -
j_gene: TRBJ2-3
v_gene: TRBV5-1
CDR3aa: CASSLDPGPTDTQYF
CDR3nt: TGCGCCAGCAGCTTGGATCCGGGCCCCACAGATACGCAGTATTTT

d_gene: -
abundance: -
j_gene: TRBJ1-2
v_gene: TRBV2
CDR3aa: CASRATVSYGYTF
CDR3nt: TGTGCCAGCCGCGCTACGGTGAGCTATGGCTACACCTTC

d_gene: TRBD1
abundance: -
j_gene: TRBJ2-7
v_gene: TRBV7-3
CDR3aa: CASSFGQGGEQYF
CDR3nt: TGTGCCAGCAGCTTCGGACAGGGGGGAGAGCAGTACTTC

d_gene: -
abundance: -
j_gene: TRBJ2-7
v_gene: TRBV28
CDR3aa: CASARAGAQGYEQYF
CDR3nt: TGTGCCAGCGCTCGTGCGGGGGCGCAGGGGTACGAGCAGTACTTC

d_gene: -
abundance: -
j_gene: TRBJ1-1
v_gene: TRBV2
CDR3aa: CASSEVPQTEAFF
CDR3nt: TGTGCCAGCAGTGAAGTCCCACAGACTGAAGCTTTCTTT

d_gene: -
abundance: -
j_gene: TRBJ2-5
v_gene: TRBV5-1
CDR3aa: CASSDRQETQYF
CDR3nt: TGCGCCAGCTCGGACAGACAAGAGACCCAGTACTTC

d_gene: -
abundance: once
j_gene: TRBJ2-7
v_gene: TRBV4-3
CDR3aa: CASSRETRGYEQYF
CDR3nt: TGCGCCAGCAGCCGAGAGACTAGAGGATACGAGCAGTACTTC

d_gene: -
abundance: once
j_gene: TRBJ2-1
v_gene: TRBV6-1
CDR3aa: CASSEPQGGNEQFF
CDR3nt: TGTGCCAGCAGTGAGCCACAGGGAGGGAATGAGCAGTTCTTC

d_gene: -
abundance: -
j_gene: TRBJ2-3
v_gene: TRBV20-1
CDR3aa: CSAPSTDTQYF
CDR3nt: TGCAGTGCTCCCTCCACAGATACGCAGTATTTT

d_gene: TRBD1
abundance: -
j_gene: TRBJ2-3
v_gene: TRBV7-2
CDR3aa: CASSVRDRTTDTQYF
CDR3nt: TGTGCCAGCAGCGTCCGGGACAGGACCACAGATACGCAGTATTTT

d_gene: TRBD1
abundance: -
j_gene: TRBJ2-1
v_gene: TRBV7-2
CDR3aa: CASLRTGGNSEQFF
CDR3nt: TGTGCCAGCCTAAGGACAGGGGGGAACAGTGAGCAGTTCTTC

d_gene: -
abundance: -
j_gene: TRBJ1-1
v_gene: TRBV28
CDR3aa: CASRPGHLNTEAFF
CDR3nt: TGTGCCAGCAGGCCGGGACACCTGAACACTGAAGCTTTCTTT

d_gene: -
abundance: -
j_gene: TRBJ1-2
v_gene: TRBV2
CDR3aa: CASGRDYGYTF
CDR3nt: TGTGCCAGCGGTCGTGACTATGGCTACACCTTC

d_gene: TRBD1
abundance: -
j_gene: TRBJ2-7
v_gene: TRBV7-2
CDR3aa: CASSPDGQGLNEQYF
CDR3nt: TGTGCCAGCAGCCCAGACGGACAGGGGCTCAACGAGCAGTACTTC

d_gene: -
abundance: few
j_gene: TRBJ2-6
v_gene: TRBV19
CDR3aa: CASRRTTSSGASVLTF
CDR3nt: TGTGCCAGTAGAAGGACTACCTCCTCTGGGGCCAGCGTCCTGACTTTC

d_gene: -
abundance: -
j_gene: TRBJ1-2
v_gene: TRBV28
CDR3aa: CASSSPFSGYTF
CDR3nt: TGTGCCAGCAGTTCTCCCTTTAGTGGCTACACCTTC

d_gene: TRBD1
abundance: -
j_gene: TRBJ1-1
v_gene: TRBV10-1
CDR3aa: CASSESGMGTGAFF
CDR3nt: TGCGCCAGCAGTGAGTCGGGGATGGGGACAGGGGCTTTCTTT

d_gene: -
abundance: few
j_gene: TRBJ1-1
v_gene: TRBV6-1
CDR3aa: CGQAPLNTEAFF
CDR3nt: TGTGGACAGGCGCCTTTGAACACTGAAGCTTTCTTT

d_gene: -
abundance: -
j_gene: TRBJ2-2
v_gene: TRBV2
CDR3aa: CASRAGRSNTGELFF
CDR3nt: TGTGCCAGCAGGGCGGGACGGTCGAACACCGGGGAGCTGTTTTTT

d_gene: -
abundance: few
j_gene: TRBJ1-5
v_gene: TRBV6-1
CDR3aa: CASSEPGGYQPQHF
CDR3nt: TGTGCCAGCAGTGAACCGGGGGGGTACCAGCCCCAGCATTTT

d_gene: TRBD2
abundance: -
j_gene: TRBJ2-3
v_gene: TRBV28
CDR3aa: CASSPSGRIADTQYF
CDR3nt: TGTGCCAGCAGCCCTAGCGGGAGGATAGCAGATACGCAGTATTTT